Following are 31 T cell receptor beta chains from one sample sequenced in a study of human T cells and chemical hapten exposure. Regarding time point: patch test 3, about 24 weeks after DPC sensitization. Indicated treatment: therapeutic diphenylcyclopropenone sensitization with weekly scalp DPC. TCRdb used MiXCR to reprocess the RACE reads, holding one entry per CDR3 protein. The data hold about 190,000 distinct CDR3 sequences, with around 25% observed a single time. The source was whole blood, collected in connection with sensitization to the hapten diphenylcyclopropenone (DPC). All receptors derive from a middle-aged woman with alopecia areata. Some clones in this sample may be carry-over from other donors' samples.

This clonotype occurred a few times. This chain connects TRBV4-2 to TRBJ2-1, with D possibly TRBD1 on 5 matching bases. The germline V gene encodes CDR1 LGHNA and CDR2 YNFKEQ. The V gene lost 4 bases and the J gene lost 1 base, with 11 bases spanning the gap. The length of the CDR3 is 15 residues. CDR3 nucleotide sequence: TGTGCCAGCAGCCCCCGACAGCAATCCTACAATGAGCAGTTCTTC. Its translation: CASSPRQQSYNEQFF.

Here the CDR3 DNA reads TGTGCCACCAGCAGAGATCCAGGGACCGGGCGGGCCCAGTACTTC. Amino acids: CATSRDPGTGRAQYF. The J gene is TRBJ2-5, the V gene TRBV15, with D perhaps matching TRBD1 or TRBD2 (5 bases each). This CDR3 comprises 15 residues. CDR1 is LNHNV and CDR2 is YYDKDF in the germline V gene (reference sequence). V shed 0 bases and J shed 9 bases, with 17 bases lying between them.

The V call is TRBV10-3, the J call TRBJ2-7; D may be TRBD1 (7 bases). The germline V gene has CDR1 ENHRY and CDR2 SYGVKD. Trimming cost V 11 bases and J 0 bases, with 17 bases left between them. The CDR3 contains 14 residues. The CDR3 DNA sequence: TGTGCCGCGCGGGGACAGCTAAGCTCCTACGAGCAGTACTTC. It codes for CAARGQLSSYEQYF.

This clonotype was seen more than once but under ten times. V gene TRBV12-3 or TRBV12-4 combines with J gene TRBJ2-3, with no clear D. The germline V and J ends were trimmed by 4 bases and 0 bases, with 11 bases remaining between them. CDR3 length: 15 amino acids. In DNA form, the CDR3 reads TGTGCCAGCAGTTACCGTCGACGGAGCACAGATACGCAGTATTTT. Amino acids: CASSYRRRSTDTQYF.

The V gene is TRBV20-1, the J gene TRBJ1-2; D not certain. The CDR3 is 11 amino acids. Germline V CDR1 and CDR2: DFQATT, SNEGSKA (reference sequence). The V end was cut by 0 bases, the J end by 5 bases, with 4 bases between. CDR3 in DNA: TGCAGTGCTAGAGATCAGTATGGCTACACCTTC. Amino acid sequence: CSARDQYGYTF.

The chain joins TRBV5-6 to TRBJ2-5; the match to TRBD1 covers 7 bases. Trimming took 0 bases from V and 2 from J; bases not matched to a gene: 4. This CDR3 has 15 amino acids. CDR1 and CDR2 from the germline V gene are SGHDT and YYEEEE. The CDR3 sequence is CASSLGGGMQETQYF. Here the CDR3 DNA reads TGTGCCAGCAGCTTGGGAGGGGGCATGCAAGAGACCCAGTACTTC.

The gene calls are TRBV21-1 and TRBJ1-5; TRBD1 is the table's D call and was not checked against the DNA. TRBV21-1 is flagged as a pseudogene. The CDR3 has 15 amino acids. DNA of the CDR3: TGTGCCAGCAGGCCGGGACAGGCCTTCAATCAGCCCCAGCATTTT. This gives the protein CASRPGQAFNQPQHF.

The sample holds a few counts of this clonotype. V gene TRBV20-1 combines with J gene TRBJ2-3, with no clear D. V gave up 5 bases and J gave up 3 bases, with 12 bases separating them. The CDR3 sequence is 13 residues long. Germline lookup yields CDR1 DFQATT and CDR2 SNEGSKA (reference sequence). The DNA for the CDR3 is TGCAGTGCTCCAATTTCGAGAACAGATACGCAGTATTTT. Its translation is CSAPISRTDTQYF.

This clonotype has just a few counts. The CDR3 coding sequence is TGTGCCAGCAGTCCTGTCGTTCCGTCCTACGAGCAGTACTTC. Amino acids: CASSPVVPSYEQYF. The chain combines TRBV27 with TRBJ2-7, with D hard to call. Germline-derived CDR1 and CDR2 are MNHEY and SMNVEV (reference sequence). The CDR3 totals 14 residues. Deletions cut 5 bases from V and 1 base from J, with 12 bases between.

This chain joins TRBV7-2 and TRBJ2-1, with a tentative D call TRBD1 (5 bases). The length of the CDR3 is 18 residues. Trimming took 2 bases from V and 3 from J, leaving 20 bases between them. CDR1 SGHTA and CDR2 FQGNSA come from the germline V gene. The CDR3 DNA sequence: TGTGCCAGCAGCTTAAATGAATGGGGCGGCTTGGGCTACAATGAGCAGTTCTTC. This gives the protein CASSLNEWGGLGYNEQFF.

This chain connects TRBV7-2 to TRBJ2-7; 8 bases line up with TRBD2. Germline assignment: CDR1 SGHTA and CDR2 FQGNSA. With V trimmed by 8 bases and J by 8 bases, 17 bases remained unmatched. The CDR3 runs 15 residues. CDR3 loop: CASAPPGGGRQQQYF. As DNA, the CDR3 is TGTGCCAGCGCTCCCCCCGGGGGGGGGAGGCAGCAGCAGTACTTC.

At least ten counts were recorded for this clonotype. V is TRBV29-1 and J is TRBJ1-1, with D possibly being TRBD1 (6 bases). The CDR3 is 14 residues long. Trimming took off 5 bases at V and 5 bases at J, with 18 bases between the two ends. Germline CDR1 is SQVTM and CDR2 is ANQGSEA. CDR3 sequence reads: CSVRGGAARTEAFF. The DNA of the CDR3 is TGCAGCGTTAGGGGGGGAGCGGCTCGGACTGAAGCTTTCTTT. The entire variable domain, with the rest obtained from reference TRBV29-1 and TRBJ1-1, is as follows: SAVISQKPSRDICQRGTSLTIQCQVDSQVTMMFWYRQQPGQSLTLIATANQGSEATYESGFVIDKFPISRPNLTFSTLTVSNMSPEDSSIYLCSVRGGAARTEAFFGQGTRLTVV.

The chain uses TRBV20-1 and TRBJ2-3; no clear D. With 5 bases removed from V and 0 bases from J, the gap between germline ends came to 9 bases. Germline V CDR1 and CDR2: DFQATT, SNEGSKA (reference sequence). This CDR3 region has 13 residues. CDR3 region: CSARAHSTDTQYF. Written as DNA, the CDR3 is TGCAGTGCTCGAGCGCATAGCACAGATACGCAGTATTTT.

J is TRBJ2-7 and V is TRBV5-1; 8 bases line up with TRBD1. The ends lost 4 bases at V and 1 base at J; junction bases unmatched: 13. Looked up from germline, CDR1 is SGHRS and CDR2 is YFSETQ. The CDR3 length is 17 residues. The CDR3 reads CASSLPGQGSFSYEQYF. The DNA for the CDR3 is TGCGCCAGCAGCCTCCCTGGACAGGGTAGTTTTTCCTACGAGCAGTACTTC.

This clonotype was detected a few times. The chain is built from TRBV12-3 or TRBV12-4 and TRBJ1-1; D not resolved. Trimming pared 6 bases from V and 1 base from J, leaving 18 bases between. The CDR3 is 16 residues long. Here the CDR3 DNA reads TGTGCCAGCAGCCCGCGAGGTCTCCGAGGGAACACTGAAGCTTTCTTT. Translated: CASSPRGLRGNTEAFF.

Ten or more counts support this clonotype. DNA of the CDR3: TGTGCCACCAGTGATACCGTTGAGACTGGCTACACCTTC. This sequence encodes CATSDTVETGYTF. The chain couples TRBV24-1 to TRBJ1-2; D remains unclear. Per germline, CDR1 KGHDR and CDR2 SFDVKD. Trimming left V 3 bases short and J 7 bases short, with 11 bases between. The CDR3 contains 13 residues.

The gene calls are TRBV28 and TRBJ2-1, with D possibly being TRBD2 (6 bases). V shed 9 bases and J shed 4 bases, with 13 bases lying between them. Per the germline V gene, CDR1 is MDHEN and CDR2 is SYDVKM. The CDR3 sequence is 13 residues long. The CDR3 protein is CASGGRWYNEQFF. CDR3 in DNA: TGTGCCAGTGGGGGGAGATGGTACAATGAGCAGTTCTTC.

The genes are TRBV20-1 and TRBJ1-2; D might be TRBD1 (6 bases). V shed 4 bases and J shed 4 bases, with 13 bases lying between them. The CDR3 runs to 13 residues. Germline CDR1 is DFQATT and CDR2 is SNEGSKA (reference sequence). CDR3 sequence (DNA): TGCAGTGCTAAGTGGGACATCCCCTATGGCTACACCTTC. The encoded protein is CSAKWDIPYGYTF.

In this sample, this clonotype turned up a few times. The rearrangement uses TRBV29-1 and TRBJ1-2, with TRBD1 as a possible D gene (6 bases). Germline values: CDR1 SQVTM, CDR2 ANQGSEA. Trimming removed 4 bases from V and 4 bases from J, with 13 bases in between. The CDR3 sequence is 13 residues long. CDR3 coding DNA: TGCAGCGTTGCCCGGGACATCGGCTATGGCTACACCTTC. It yields the protein CSVARDIGYGYTF.

This clonotype was seen a handful of times. The chain recombines TRBV10-3 with TRBJ1-4; D gene ambiguous. There are 15 residues in the CDR3. Germline V gene lookup returns CDR1 ENHRY and CDR2 SYGVKD. Trimming took 0 bases from V and 7 from J, leaving 12 bases between them. The CDR3 here is CAISESLVRGEKLFF. CDR3 DNA sequence: TGTGCCATCAGTGAGTCGTTGGTGAGAGGTGAAAAACTGTTTTTT.

V usage is TRBV5-1 and J usage is TRBJ1-3; weak D call: TRBD1 (6 bases). The V and J ends lost 0 bases and 4 bases respectively, with 8 bases between them. This CDR3 region has 14 residues. Per germline, CDR1 SGHRS and CDR2 YFSETQ. The CDR3 spells CASSLGQAGNTIYF. The DNA for the CDR3 is TGCGCCAGCAGCTTGGGACAGGCAGGAAACACCATATATTTT.

This clonotype was seen repeatedly, ten times or more. CDR3: CASSGAIGRGYEQYF. The DNA of the CDR3 is TGTGCCAGCAGCGGGGCGATAGGGAGGGGATACGAGCAGTACTTC. The rearrangement uses TRBV7-9 and TRBJ2-7; 7 bases agree with TRBD2. The CDR3 consists of 15 residues. Germline CDR1 SEHNR, CDR2 FQNEAQ (reference sequence). The V gene end was trimmed by 5 bases and the J gene end by 4 bases; junction bases not matched to a gene: 11.

CDR3 region: CASSFAGGANEKLFF. CDR3 sequence (DNA): TGTGCCAGCAGTTTTGCGGGGGGTGCTAATGAAAAACTGTTTTTT. The genes are TRBV27 and TRBJ1-4, with a tentative D call TRBD1 (5 bases). CDR1 and CDR2 from the germline V gene are MNHEY and SMNVEV (reference sequence). Trimming cost V 3 bases and J 3 bases, with 11 bases left between them. The CDR3 totals 15 residues.

Here the CDR3 DNA reads TGTGCCAGCAGCTTCTTCCCAGGGAAGGACTATGGCTACACCTTC. Its protein is CASSFFPGKDYGYTF. The chain recombines TRBV7-9 with TRBJ1-2, with TRBD1 as a possible D gene (5 bases). In germline, CDR1 is SEHNR, CDR2 FQNEAQ (reference sequence). This CDR3 has 15 amino acids. Between the trimmed V and J ends, which lost 3 bases and 3 bases, there was a span of 14 bases.

The J gene is TRBJ1-1, the V gene TRBV6-5, with 9 bases that match TRBD1. The CDR3 length is 14 residues. Germline V lookup: CDR1 MNHEY, CDR2 SVGAGI. The V gene end was trimmed by 6 bases and the J gene end by 4 bases; junction bases not matched to a gene: 6. The CDR3 DNA reads TGTGCCAGCAGCGTACAGGGGGCCAGCACTGAAGCTTTCTTT. It yields the protein CASSVQGASTEAFF.

This chain connects TRBV20-1 to TRBJ1-1; D is possibly TRBD1 (6 bases). Germline CDR1 and CDR2: DFQATT and SNEGSKA (reference sequence). V lost 0 bases, J lost 4 bases, and 9 bases lay in between. This CDR3 region has 13 residues. The DNA for the CDR3 is TGCAGTGCTAGAGAAACAGGGAGCACTGAAGCTTTCTTT. This gives the protein CSARETGSTEAFF.

The chain has TRBV7-8 and TRBJ2-3; 9 nucleotides line up with TRBD2. This CDR3 has 16 amino acids. Germline V gene data show CDR1 as SGHVS and CDR2 as FQNEAQ. Trimming cost V 0 bases and J 2 bases; bases outside gene matches: 3. CDR3 sequence reads: CASSLARTSVTDTQYF. The CDR3 DNA is TGTGCCAGCAGCTTAGCTAGGACTAGCGTCACAGATACGCAGTATTTT.

In this sample, this clonotype turned up a few times. The chain uses TRBV4-2 and TRBJ2-3, with TRBD2 identical over 16 bases. Losses at the gene ends were 1 base for V and 4 bases for J; bases not matched to a gene: 5. The length of the CDR3 is 18 residues. Germline loops: CDR1 LGHNA, CDR2 YNFKEQ. The CDR3 is CASSQAGLAGGPADTQYF. The CDR3 DNA is TGTGCCAGCAGCCAAGCGGGACTAGCGGGAGGGCCTGCAGATACGCAGTATTTT.

This clonotype has more than one count but fewer than ten. The chain employs TRBV20-1 and TRBJ2-3, with 11 bases aligning to TRBD2. V dropped 1 base and J dropped 1; count of bases not matched to a gene: 4. CDR1 and CDR2 (germline): DFQATT, SNEGSKA (reference sequence). This CDR3 is 16 amino acids long. CDR3: CSARALLAGGTDTQYF. The CDR3 coding sequence is TGCAGTGCTAGAGCTCTACTAGCGGGAGGCACAGATACGCAGTATTTT.

This clonotype was seen a few times. The rearrangement uses TRBV7-8 and TRBJ2-3; the D call may be TRBD1 or TRBD2 (6 bases each). This CDR3 contains 15 residues. Deletions cut 5 bases from V and 1 base from J, with 13 bases between. Germline V gene lookup returns CDR1 SGHVS and CDR2 FQNEAQ. The CDR3 spells CASSRGVGGTDTQYF. In DNA, the CDR3 is TGTGCCAGCAGCAGGGGGGTAGGGGGCACAGATACGCAGTATTTT.

The gene calls are TRBV15 and TRBJ2-3; D not resolved. The V and J ends lost 1 base and 7 bases respectively, with 9 bases between them. Germline V gene sequence: CDR1 LNHNV, CDR2 YYDKDF (reference sequence). The CDR3 length is 13 residues. The CDR3 bases are TGTGCCACCAGCAGAGGGGTGTTTTATACGCAGTATTTT. Translated, it gives CATSRGVFYTQYF.